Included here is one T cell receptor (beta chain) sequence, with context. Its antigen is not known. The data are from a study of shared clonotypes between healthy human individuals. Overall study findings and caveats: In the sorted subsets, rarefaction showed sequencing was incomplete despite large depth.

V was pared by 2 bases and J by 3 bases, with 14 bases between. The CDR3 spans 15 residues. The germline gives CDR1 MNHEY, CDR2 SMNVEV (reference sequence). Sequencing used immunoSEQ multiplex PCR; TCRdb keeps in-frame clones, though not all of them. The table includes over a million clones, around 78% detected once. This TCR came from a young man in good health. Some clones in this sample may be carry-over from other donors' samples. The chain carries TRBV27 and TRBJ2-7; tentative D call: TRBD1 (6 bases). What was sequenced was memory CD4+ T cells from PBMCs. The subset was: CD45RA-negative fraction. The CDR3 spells CASSLKDSRHYEQYF. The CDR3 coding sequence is TGTGCCAGCAGTTTAAAGGACAGCCGGCACTACGAGCAGTACTTC.